A single sample gave rise to the 19 T cell receptor beta chains below, sequenced in a study of regulatory T cells in long-lasting Graves disease. Researchers made TCR beta libraries by using iRepertoire HTBI primers and running Arm-PCR on CDR3 regions. In TCRdb, the multiplex PCR reads were re-called with MiXCR into one record per CDR3 protein. The sample consists of about 430,000 distinct CDR3 sequences, over 20% of them appearing once. Time point of the sample: persistent/refractory GD, antithyroid drugs over 5 years with positive TRAb. The TCR library was prepared using RNA isolated from PBMCs. The input for sequencing was peripheral blood mononuclear cells (PBMCs), taken when the disease was refractory, from a patient treated with antithyroid drugs. The source of these receptors is a female donor with Graves disease.

At least ten counts were recorded for this clonotype. The rearrangement uses TRBV12-3 or TRBV12-4 and TRBJ1-2; TRBD1 agrees at 8 bases. V trimming: 6 bases; J trimming: 8 bases; junction bases outside the gene matches: 8. This CDR3 comprises 13 residues. Here the CDR3 reads CASSRMTGVGYTF. Written as DNA, the CDR3 is TGTGCCAGCAGCCGAATGACAGGGGTAGGCTACACCTTC.

Here the CDR3 DNA reads TGTGCCAGCAGCTTAGATGGGTCCGTTCACAGCTTAAGTATGAGCTACGAGCAGTACTTC. Translation gives CASSLDGSVHSLSMSYEQYF. The rearrangement uses TRBV11-3 and TRBJ2-7, with D unresolved. The V gene lost 0 bases and the J gene lost 3 bases, with 27 bases spanning the gap. The CDR3 has 20 amino acids. CDR1 and CDR2 (germline): SGHNT, YENEEA.

The chain is built from TRBV20-1 and TRBJ2-5; 12 bases align to TRBD2. Germline CDR1 is DFQATT and CDR2 is SNEGSKA (reference sequence). Trimming took 5 bases from V and 5 from J; bases not matched to a gene: 3. The CDR3 totals 13 residues. The CDR3 here is CSAFGTSGETQYF. CDR3 bases: TGCAGTGCTTTTGGGACTAGCGGGGAGACCCAGTACTTC.

The gene calls are TRBV28 and TRBJ1-3; D is undetermined. Germline V gene lookup returns CDR1 MDHEN and CDR2 SYDVKM. V was cut by 6 bases and J by 4 bases, with 13 bases left in between. The CDR3 consists of 14 residues. CDR3 DNA sequence: TGTGCCAGCAGCCAGAGTGGGAGCGGAAACACCATATATTTT. This sequence encodes CASSQSGSGNTIYF.

Comment on this clonotype: An end of the junction does not agree with germline; a read error may underlie this. V and J are TRBV5-6 and TRBJ2-2, with 11 bases identical to TRBD2. Germline V gives CDR1 SGHDT, CDR2 YYEEEE. This CDR3 has 16 residues. The CDR3 sequence is CASSLEASGRPGELSF. The DNA for the CDR3 is TGTGCCAGCAGCTTGGAGGCTAGCGGGAGGCCCGGGGAGCTGTCTTTT. Based on the CDR3 plus reference TRBV5-6 and TRBJ2-2, the full variable domain is DAGVTQSPTHLIKTRGQQVTLRCSPKSGHDTVSWYQQALGQGPQFIFQYYEEEERQRGNFPDRFSGHQFPNYSSELNVNALLLGDSALYLCASSLEASGRPGELSFGEGSRLTVL.

The V call is TRBV7-2, the J call TRBJ2-3; a possible D gene is TRBD2 (6 bases). The germline V gene encodes CDR1 SGHTA and CDR2 FQGNSA. Trimming pared 2 bases from V and 4 bases from J, leaving 28 bases between. The CDR3 consists of 20 residues. The CDR3 coding sequence is TGTGCCAGCAGCTTAAATCGGACCTCTATTCGGGAGTTTTTTTCAGATACGCAGTATTTT. Its protein product is CASSLNRTSIREFFSDTQYF.

This clonotype was seen at least ten times. The gene calls are TRBV28 and TRBJ1-5; D might be TRBD1 (6 bases). Germline CDR1 MDHEN, CDR2 SYDVKM. The CDR3 has 14 residues. V was cut by 8 bases and J by 3 bases, with 14 bases left in between. The CDR3 here is CASFQGGNNQPQHF. CDR3 DNA: TGTGCCAGCTTCCAAGGGGGGAACAATCAGCCCCAGCATTTT. Drawing the rest from reference TRBV28 and TRBJ1-5, the complete variable domain is DVKVTQSSRYLVKRTGEKVFLECVQDMDHENMFWYRQDPGLGLRLIYFSYDVKMKEKGDIPEGYSVSREKKERFSLILESASTNQTSMYLCASFQGGNNQPQHFGDGTRLSIL.

J is TRBJ2-2 and V is TRBV28; TRBD1 matches 8 bases. The V and J ends lost 5 bases and 5 bases, in that order; junction bases with no gene match: 4. This CDR3 comprises 14 residues. The germline gives CDR1 MDHEN, CDR2 SYDVKM. The CDR3 protein is CASSPGQVTGELFF. The CDR3 DNA follows: TGTGCCAGCAGTCCGGGACAGGTGACCGGGGAGCTGTTTTTT.

This clonotype came up a few times. The V and J genes are TRBV6-5 and TRBJ2-3; TRBD2 aligns across 11 bases. CDR3 length: 17 residues. The V and J ends lost 0 bases and 8 bases, in that order; junction bases with no gene match: 10. Germline CDR1 MNHEY, CDR2 SVGAGI. This CDR3 reads CASSYSGLAGGDGTQYF. CDR3 bases: TGTGCCAGCAGTTACTCTGGGCTAGCGGGAGGAGACGGTACGCAGTATTTT.

This clonotype was recorded at least ten times. The rearrangement joins TRBV3-1 to TRBJ1-2, with 8 bases lining up with TRBD1. After removal of 5 bases from V and 1 base from J, the junction contained 3 bases not matched to a gene. CDR1 and CDR2 (germline): LGHDT, YNNKEL (reference sequence). This CDR3 comprises 14 residues. CDR3 nucleotides: TGTGCCAGCAGCGCGGGACAGGATAACTATGGCTACACCTTC. Residues: CASSAGQDNYGYTF.

The chain carries TRBV20-1 and TRBJ2-7, with D maybe TRBD1 (6 bases). Trimming removed 3 bases at V and 3 bases at J, with 12 bases between. The CDR3 spans 13 residues. Looked up from germline, CDR1 is DFQATT and CDR2 is SNEGSKA (reference sequence). The DNA of the CDR3 is TGCAGTGCTAGCAACGACAGGAACTACGAGCAGTACTTC. The encoded protein is CSASNDRNYEQYF.

This clonotype has a count of ten or more. This rearrangement joins TRBV11-1 to TRBJ1-1; D not certain. The length of the CDR3 is 13 residues. V was trimmed by 3 bases and J by 5 bases, leaving 10 bases between them. Germline CDR1 is SGHAT and CDR2 is FQDESV (reference sequence). In DNA form, the CDR3 reads TGTGCCAGCAGCTTCGGTCCGGGGACTGAAGCTTTCTTT. Translating gives CASSFGPGTEAFF.

This clonotype was seen ten or more times. The chain recombines TRBV6-5 with TRBJ1-6, with D unresolved. CDR1 is MNHEY, CDR2 SVGAGI, per germline. This CDR3 has 17 amino acids. The V gene lost 0 bases and the J gene lost 5 bases, with 14 bases spanning the gap. In nucleotides, the CDR3 is TGTGCCAGCAGTTACTCGAACATCCCGACCAATAATTCACCCCTCCACTTT. Residues: CASSYSNIPTNNSPLHF.

This clonotype occurred a few times. The chain uses TRBV20-1 and TRBJ1-5; D is ambiguous. CDR1 is DFQATT and CDR2 is SNEGSKA in the germline V gene (reference sequence). This CDR3 region has 14 residues. Trimming left V 3 bases short and J 7 bases short, with 16 bases between. DNA for the CDR3: TGCAGTGCTAGGGCCACGGGGTCCAACCAGCCCCAGCATTTT. Translated: CSARATGSNQPQHF.

Ten or more counts support this clonotype. The chain uses TRBV11-2 and TRBJ1-4; 11 nucleotides line up with TRBD1. V lost 1 base, J lost 7 bases, and 2 bases stayed unmatched. This CDR3 has 15 residues. Germline V gene lookup returns CDR1 SGHAT and CDR2 FQNNGV. This CDR3 is CASSLVGTGGEKLFF. The CDR3 nucleotides read TGTGCCAGCAGCTTAGTTGGGACAGGGGGTGAAAAACTGTTTTTT.

This clonotype was counted between two and nine times. This chain joins TRBV9 and TRBJ2-2; 16 bases agree with TRBD2. The CDR3 is 19 residues long. J was trimmed by 3 bases and V by 0 bases; bases with no gene match: 5. CDR1 and CDR2 (germline): SGDLS, YYNGEE. The CDR3 DNA follows: TGTGCCAGCAGCGTAGGGGAGGGACTAGCGGGAGGGCACACCGGGGAGCTGTTTTTT. Translation gives CASSVGEGLAGGHTGELFF.

This chain links TRBV5-1 with TRBJ2-5, with TRBD2 matching over 9 bases. This CDR3 spans 17 amino acids. Germline trimming cut 0 bases from V and 5 bases from J; bases unmatched to any gene: 11. CDR1 is SGHRS and CDR2 is YFSETQ in the germline V gene. CDR3 sequence: CASSLDPLAGELETQYF. The CDR3 DNA follows: TGCGCCAGCAGCTTGGACCCCTTAGCGGGAGAATTGGAGACCCAGTACTTC.

The chain couples TRBV20-1 to TRBJ2-1, with D perhaps matching TRBD2 (6 bases). The CDR3 covers 14 residues. Germline V CDR1 and CDR2: DFQATT, SNEGSKA (reference sequence). V was shortened by 3 bases and J by 5 bases, with 14 bases between the two germline ends. This CDR3 is CSASGFWGDNEQFF. The CDR3 DNA follows: TGCAGTGCTAGTGGTTTTTGGGGGGACAATGAGCAGTTCTTC.

In its sample, this clonotype was seen many times. The chain has TRBV18 and TRBJ1-5, with a possible D match to TRBD1 (5 bases). The CDR3 runs to 14 residues. Germline values: CDR1 KGHSH, CDR2 LQKENI. Trimming stripped 8 bases from V and 1 base from J, with 12 bases between. The CDR3 loop reads CASSDRDSNQPQHF. The DNA of the CDR3 is TGTGCCAGCAGTGACCGGGACAGCAATCAGCCCCAGCATTTT.